The rows below give T cell receptor beta chains drawn from one sample of a study of cytomegalovirus exposure and HLA in healthy donors. Assay used: immunoSEQ multiplex PCR; TCRdb lists only in-frame clones, some missing. The sample includes about 82,000 clones, 60% to 80% of them seen just once. Sequencing was done on a sample of PBMCs. Receptor source: a woman in her forties or fifties in good health and CMV-seropositive. Each CDR3 is given with its conserved first and last residue. The order of the fields is J gene, V gene, D gene, clone size, CDR3 DNA, CDR3 protein. D genes are given only for firm matches. The size field is filled for only some rows; it gives once, few, many or a size class.

J: TRBJ2-3; V: TRBV29-1; D: TRBD1; size: .; DNA: TGCAGCGTAGCAGGGGGTTCCACAGATACGCAGTATTTT; CDR3: CSVAGGSTDTQYF
J: TRBJ1-6; V: TRBV2; D: .; size: .; DNA: TGTGCCAGCAGTGTTGGGGGGGCTTATAATTCACCCCTCCACTTT; CDR3: CASSVGGAYNSPLHF
J: TRBJ1-5; V: TRBV27; D: .; size: .; DNA: TGTGCCAGCAGTTTTCGGGGGCCCCAGCATTTT; CDR3: CASSFRGPQHF
J: TRBJ2-5; V: TRBV18; D: .; size: .; DNA: TGTGCCAGCTCACCACCGACGGGAGTGGAGACCCAGTACTTC; CDR3: CASSPPTGVETQYF
J: TRBJ2-7; V: TRBV9; D: TRBD1; size: .; DNA: TGTGCCAGCAGCGTAGAGAGACAGGGGGCCTACGAGCAGTACTTC; CDR3: CASSVERQGAYEQYF
J: TRBJ2-7; V: TRBV28; D: .; size: once; DNA: TGTGCCAGCATCAGCCAGCGCCAGGGCTACGAGCAGTACTTC; CDR3: CASISQRQGYEQYF
J: TRBJ1-5; V: TRBV10-3; D: TRBD1; size: .; DNA: TGTGCCATCAGTGCTGGACAGGACAATCAGCCCCAGCATTTT; CDR3: CAISAGQDNQPQHF
J: TRBJ2-3; V: TRBV6-1; D: TRBD1; size: .; DNA: TGTGCCAGCAGTGTTTCCGGGACAGGGTTGGATACGCAGTATTTT; CDR3: CASSVSGTGLDTQYF
J: TRBJ2-7; V: TRBV5-1; D: TRBD1; size: .; DNA: TGCGCCAGCAGCTTGGGGACAGGCGTTAGCTACGAGCAGTACTTC; CDR3: CASSLGTGVSYEQYF
J: TRBJ1-1; V: TRBV5-6; D: .; size: once; DNA: TGTGCCAGCAGCCTAGCGGGGAACACTGAAGCTTTCTTT; CDR3: CASSLAGNTEAFF
J: TRBJ2-3; V: TRBV5-4; D: .; size: .; DNA: TGTGCCAGCAGCTTGGCCAGCGGGAGCACAGATACGCAGTATTTT; CDR3: CASSLASGSTDTQYF
J: TRBJ1-6; V: TRBV27; D: .; size: .; DNA: TGTGCCAGCAGTGGCCGGGATTATTCACCCCTCCACTTT; CDR3: CASSGRDYSPLHF
J: TRBJ2-3; V: TRBV4-2; D: .; size: few; DNA: TGTGCCAGCGGCGGGGATACGCAGTATTTT; CDR3: CASGGDTQYF
J: TRBJ2-7; V: TRBV18; D: TRBD1; size: .; DNA: TGTGCCAGCTCATCCGCCGACAGGGGTCCCTACGAGCAGTACTTC; CDR3: CASSSADRGPYEQYF
J: TRBJ2-7; V: TRBV6-5; D: .; size: few; DNA: TGTGCCAGCACCTCTTCGCCAGGGGATATATCCGAGCAGTACTTC; CDR3: CASTSSPGDISEQYF
J: TRBJ2-5; V: TRBV7-8; D: .; size: .; DNA: TGTGCCAGCAGCTTCCCCGGCGGAAGCGCGGAGACCCAGTACTTC; CDR3: CASSFPGGSAETQYF
J: TRBJ1-4; V: TRBV25-1; D: TRBD1; size: .; DNA: TGTGCCAGCAGTGCCCGACAGGGGAGGGGGGATGAAAAACTGTTTTTT; CDR3: CASSARQGRGDEKLFF
J: TRBJ1-4; V: TRBV2; D: .; size: .; DNA: TGTGCCAGCCGGGGGGCTAATGAAAAACTGTTTTTT; CDR3: CASRGANEKLFF
J: TRBJ2-2; V: TRBV28; D: TRBD2; size: .; DNA: TGTGCCATCGGGACTAGCGGGATGTGGGAGCTGTTTTTT; CDR3: CAIGTSGMWELFF
J: TRBJ1-3; V: TRBV29-1; D: .; size: .; DNA: TGCAGCGTTCTGGGGCCCAACTCTGGAAACACCATATATTTT; CDR3: CSVLGPNSGNTIYF
J: TRBJ1-2; V: TRBV2; D: .; size: .; DNA: TGTGCCAGCAGTCTATCGGTGGTGGGCTACACCTTC; CDR3: CASSLSVVGYTF
J: TRBJ2-7; V: TRBV6-6; D: TRBD1; size: .; DNA: TGTGCCAGCAGTTACGTTGGGACAGGGGGCTCCTACGAGCAGTACTTC; CDR3: CASSYVGTGGSYEQYF
J: TRBJ2-1; V: TRBV13; D: TRBD2; size: .; DNA: TGTGCCAGCAGCCTCCGGACTAGCAGGGATGAGCAGTTCTTC; CDR3: CASSLRTSRDEQFF
J: TRBJ2-7; V: TRBV27; D: TRBD1; size: .; DNA: TGTGCCAGCAGACCAAACCCGGGACAGTTCTTCTACGAGCAGTACTTC; CDR3: CASRPNPGQFFYEQYF
J: TRBJ1-1; V: TRBV27; D: .; size: few; DNA: TGTGCCAGCAGTTTTCGTCCGAACACTGAAGCTTTCTTT; CDR3: CASSFRPNTEAFF
J: TRBJ2-3; V: TRBV18; D: .; size: .; DNA: TGTGCCAGCTCCCGGGACACCGCGACAGATACGCAGTATTTT; CDR3: CASSRDTATDTQYF
J: TRBJ2-7; V: TRBV7-2; D: .; size: .; DNA: TGTGCCAGCAGCTTAGCCGGCGGCTCCTACGAGCAGTACTTC; CDR3: CASSLAGGSYEQYF
J: TRBJ2-5; V: TRBV10-3; D: .; size: .; DNA: TGTGCCATCAGTGCACAGGTGGGCCAAGAGACCCAGTACTTC; CDR3: CAISAQVGQETQYF
J: TRBJ2-7; V: TRBV2; D: TRBD2; size: .; DNA: TGTGCCAGCAGCCCATGGGGGGGAACCTACGAGCAGTACTTC; CDR3: CASSPWGGTYEQYF
J: TRBJ2-3; V: TRBV5-1; D: TRBD2; size: .; DNA: TGCGCCAGCAGCTTGGCCGCGGGAGTATCAGATACGCAGTATTTT; CDR3: CASSLAAGVSDTQYF
J: TRBJ1-5; V: TRBV6-4; D: .; size: .; DNA: TGTGCCAGCAGTGACTCGTCAGGGGCCGGCCAGCCCCAGCATTTT; CDR3: CASSDSSGAGQPQHF
J: TRBJ1-5; V: TRBV11-2; D: .; size: .; DNA: TGTGCCAGCAGTCCGACAGTAGGGGAGCCCCAGCATTTT; CDR3: CASSPTVGEPQHF
J: TRBJ2-7; V: TRBV5-8; D: TRBD2; size: .; DNA: TGTGCCAGCAGGGGAGGGACGGCCGCCTACGAGCAGTACTTC; CDR3: CASRGGTAAYEQYF
J: TRBJ2-3; V: TRBV5-1; D: TRBD1; size: .; DNA: TGCGCCAGCAGCTTGCCCCGGACAGGGGGACCAGATACGCAGTATTTT; CDR3: CASSLPRTGGPDTQYF
J: TRBJ2-3; V: TRBV6-5; D: TRBD2; size: .; DNA: TGTGCCAGCAGTTACGGGACTAGCGGATATACGCAGTATTTT; CDR3: CASSYGTSGYTQYF
J: TRBJ2-1; V: TRBV15; D: TRBD2; size: few; DNA: TGTGCCATTGTAGGGGACTACCCTGCGCAGTTCTTC; CDR3: CAIVGDYPAQFF
J: TRBJ2-2; V: TRBV19; D: .; size: .; DNA: TGTGCCAGTAGTGGAATTAGCGGCACTAACACCGGGGAGCTGTTTTTT; CDR3: CASSGISGTNTGELFF
J: TRBJ1-1; V: TRBV11-2; D: .; size: .; DNA: TGTGCCAGCAGCTTAGTGGCGTGGATCAGGGCGGACACTGAAGCTTTCTTT; CDR3: CASSLVAWIRADTEAFF
J: TRBJ1-1; V: TRBV30; D: TRBD1; size: once; DNA: TGTGCCTGGACCCGACAGGGGAGGAACACTGAAGCTTTCTTT; CDR3: CAWTRQGRNTEAFF
J: TRBJ2-5; V: TRBV19; D: TRBD1; size: .; DNA: TGTGCCAGTAGTATGACAGGGGGCGGAGAGACCCAGTACTTC; CDR3: CASSMTGGGETQYF
J: TRBJ2-2; V: TRBV4-2; D: .; size: .; DNA: TGTGCCAGCAGCCAAGAGGGCACTAGGGGGGGCGGGGAGCTGTTTTTT; CDR3: CASSQEGTRGGGELFF
J: TRBJ1-4; V: TRBV2; D: TRBD1; size: .; DNA: TGTGCCAGCAGAAACAGGGGTGCAAAACTGTTTTTT; CDR3: CASRNRGAKLFF
J: TRBJ1-1; V: TRBV6-5; D: TRBD1; size: .; DNA: TGTGCCAGCAGTTGGGTGACAGGGGTAAACACTGAAGCTTTCTTT; CDR3: CASSWVTGVNTEAFF
J: TRBJ2-7; V: TRBV18; D: TRBD1; size: .; DNA: TGTGCCAGCTCACCAGGGACAGGGTACCAACAGTACTTC; CDR3: CASSPGTGYQQYF
J: TRBJ1-5; V: TRBV29-1; D: TRBD1; size: few; DNA: TGCAGCGTTGGGACAGGGGATCAGCCCCAGCATTTT; CDR3: CSVGTGDQPQHF
J: TRBJ1-2; V: TRBV6-1; D: .; size: few; DNA: TGTGCCAGCAGTGATATAGTATATGGCTACACCTTC; CDR3: CASSDIVYGYTF
J: TRBJ2-7; V: TRBV7-2; D: .; size: .; DNA: TGTGCCAGCAGCTTAGTGGCTGGAGGACTCTCCTACGAGCAGTACTTC; CDR3: CASSLVAGGLSYEQYF
J: TRBJ1-5; V: TRBV30; D: TRBD1; size: .; DNA: TGTGCCTGGGCCCGGGACAGTAATCAGCCCCAGCATTTT; CDR3: CAWARDSNQPQHF
J: TRBJ2-5; V: TRBV5-1; D: .; size: .; DNA: TGCGCCAGCAGCTTGCAGGGCGAGGAGACCCAGTACTTC; CDR3: CASSLQGEETQYF
J: TRBJ2-7; V: TRBV9; D: TRBD2; size: few; DNA: TGTGCCAGCAGCGCACAGACGGGACTACTCAACGAGCAGTACTTC; CDR3: CASSAQTGLLNEQYF
J: TRBJ1-2; V: TRBV6-5; D: TRBD1; size: .; DNA: TGTGCCAGCAGTACCCGGGACAGGGACGGCTACACCTTC; CDR3: CASSTRDRDGYTF
J: TRBJ2-5; V: TRBV11-2; D: .; size: .; DNA: TGTGCCAGCAGGGGGGACATAGGGACCCAGTACTTC; CDR3: CASRGDIGTQYF
J: TRBJ2-7; V: TRBV27; D: .; size: .; DNA: TGTGCCAGCAGAGGGGGACCCTACGAGCAGTACTTC; CDR3: CASRGGPYEQYF
J: TRBJ2-6; V: TRBV28; D: .; size: once; DNA: TGTGCCAGCAGTGCAGAATCTGGGGCCAACGTCCTGACTTTC; CDR3: CASSAESGANVLTF
J: TRBJ1-1; V: TRBV19; D: TRBD1; size: .; DNA: TGTGCCAGTAGTATAGGTGGGACAGTGAACACTGAAGCTTTCTTT; CDR3: CASSIGGTVNTEAFF
J: TRBJ2-7; V: TRBV4-1; D: .; size: .; DNA: TGCGCCAGCAGCCCTCAAACAGGGACCAACGAGCAGTACTTC; CDR3: CASSPQTGTNEQYF
J: TRBJ2-1; V: TRBV28; D: .; size: .; DNA: TGTGCCAGCAGTTTATATTCTTCGGGCAATGAGCAGTTCTTC; CDR3: CASSLYSSGNEQFF
J: TRBJ1-5; V: TRBV19; D: .; size: once; DNA: TGTGCCAGTAGTATCAGAACGGGGGGAATTGGCAATCAGCCCCAGCATTTT; CDR3: CASSIRTGGIGNQPQHF
J: TRBJ2-5; V: TRBV7-2; D: TRBD2; size: .; DNA: TGTGCCAGCCGACTAGCAGAGACCCAGTACTTC; CDR3: CASRLAETQYF
J: TRBJ2-7; V: TRBV7-9; D: .; size: .; DNA: TGTGCCAGCAGCAAACTCCCTCTAGCGCCCTACGAGCAGTACTTC; CDR3: CASSKLPLAPYEQYF